This record concerns one T cell receptor beta chain sequence. The antigen remains unidentified. The data were obtained in a study of T cell responses to AZD1222 COVID-19 vaccine. Study-wide findings and caveats: Among spike-specific TCRs, nearly half reportedly target unmutated variant regions. Vaccination with two AZD1222 doses was followed by a rise in Spike-specific TCR breadth and depth. It was only after the peak T cell response that any repertoires were sampled. Only a handful of people who got AZD1222 tested seropositive at baseline.

Profiled with immunoSEQ multiplex PCR; TCRdb holds only in-frame clones, not every one. The repertoire holds 90,000 to 130,000 clones, with 81% as singletons. Germline CDR1 SGHRS, CDR2 YFSETQ. Deletions cut 4 bases from V and 4 bases from J, with 15 bases between. The CDR3 contains 14 residues. The source material was peripheral blood, sampled on day 0 of AZD1222 vaccination. The V gene is TRBV5-1, the J gene TRBJ2-7; D is possibly TRBD1 (5 bases). The receptor was derived from an adult in good health. The chain's CDR3 is CASSQTPQVYEQYF. The CDR3 nucleotides read TGCGCCAGCAGCCAAACCCCACAGGTGTACGAGCAGTACTTC.